This T cell receptor beta chain derives from a study of graft-versus-host responses after intestinal transplantation. Study overall: Transplant types were multivisceral, liver-intestinal, or isolated intestinal.

Worth noting for this clone: Its specificity is not known.

Study-wide points: With peak circulating GvH clone levels came an association with early post-transplant HvG declines.

This CDR3 comprises 16 residues. Germline V lookup: CDR1 SGHRS, CDR2 YFSETQ. Trimming stripped 0 bases from V and 0 bases from J, with 7 bases between. Generated by immunoSEQ multiplex PCR, the TCRdb table keeps only in-frame clones and is missing some. Of 90,000 or so clones listed, approximately 78% are singletons. The sequence derives from a human donor who received an intestinal transplant. The specimen was unstimulated CD4+ T cells sorted from spleen or lymph node cells, collected before intestinal transplant. The chain is built from TRBV5-1 and TRBJ2-6; tentatively, D is TRBD1 (5 bases). The CDR3 DNA follows: TGCGCCAGCAGCTTGGGACAGAGCTCTGGGGCCAACGTCCTGACTTTC. Amino acid sequence: CASSLGQSSGANVLTF.